This T cell receptor (beta chain) was captured in a study of cytomegalovirus exposure and HLA in healthy donors. Whole-study findings and limits: In a later analysis, at a false discovery rate of 0.05, 17,000 or so TCR beta sequences were associated with HLA alleles.

Note on this clone: Its antigen is currently unknown.

This PCR relied on a set of 60 Vbeta primers and 13 Jbeta primers. Sequenced by immunoSEQ multiplex PCR; TCRdb stores in-frame clones only, minus some. The data show about 100,000 clones, approximately 70% seen once. The germline V gene has CDR1 SNHLY and CDR2 FYNNEI. The CDR3 loop spans 15 amino acids. With 6 bases clipped from V and 1 base from J, the junction kept 1 base outside the gene matches. Sequencing used PBMCs. The chain carries TRBV2 and TRBJ2-2, with 11 bases that match TRBD2. This clonotype was obtained from a woman aged 18 to 35 in good health and CMV-seropositive. The chain's CDR3 is CASRGTSGNTGELFF. CDR3 sequence (DNA): TGTGCCAGCAGGGGGACTAGCGGGAACACCGGGGAGCTGTTTTTT. Together with reference TRBV2 and TRBJ2-2, the CDR3 gives the full variable domain: EPEVTQTPSHQVTQMGQEVILRCVPISNHLYFYWYRQILGQKVEFLVSFYNNEISEKSEIFDDQFSVERPDGSNFTLKIRSTKLEDSAMYFCASRGTSGNTGELFFGEGSRLTVL.